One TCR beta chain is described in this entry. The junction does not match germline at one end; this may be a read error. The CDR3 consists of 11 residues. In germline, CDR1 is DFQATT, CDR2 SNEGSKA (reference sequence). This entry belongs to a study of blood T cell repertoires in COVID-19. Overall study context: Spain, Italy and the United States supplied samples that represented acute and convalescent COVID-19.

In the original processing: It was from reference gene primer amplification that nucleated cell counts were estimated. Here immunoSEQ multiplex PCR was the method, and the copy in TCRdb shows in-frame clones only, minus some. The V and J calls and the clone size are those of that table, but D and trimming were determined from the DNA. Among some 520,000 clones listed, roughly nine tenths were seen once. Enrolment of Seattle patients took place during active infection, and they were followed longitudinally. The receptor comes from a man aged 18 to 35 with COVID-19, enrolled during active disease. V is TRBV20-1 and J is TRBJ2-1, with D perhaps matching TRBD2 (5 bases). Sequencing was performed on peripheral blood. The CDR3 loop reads CSARAVREQFF. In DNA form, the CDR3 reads TGCAGTGCCAGAGCGGTCCGTGAGCAGTTCTTC.